A single sample is the source of the 10 T cell receptor beta chains below, sequenced in a study of T cell repertoires in cytomegalovirus infection. TCRdb recomputed calls from the reads with MiXCR, one row per CDR3 protein. The data hold fewer than 400,000 distinct CDR3 sequences, with around 18% observed a single time. Sequenced sample: PBMCs. These receptors came from a human donor in good health (CMV status not recorded). Some clones in this sample may be carry-over from other donors' samples.

This clonotype has just a few counts. V and J are TRBV19 and TRBJ1-1; no clear D gene. CDR1 LNHDA and CDR2 SQIVND come from the germline V gene (reference sequence). V lost 3 bases and J 5 bases, leaving 10 bases between the germline ends. This CDR3 contains 13 residues. This chain's CDR3 is CASSIWGGTEAFF. The CDR3 DNA reads as TGTGCCAGTAGTATTTGGGGAGGTACTGAAGCTTTCTTT.

In the case of this clonotype: This CDR3 fails to terminate in the conserved phenylalanine or tryptophan, so it likely reflects a read error. The DNA is omitted, as the CDR3 cannot be located on it reliably, and the CDR3 follows TCRdb's listing. The chain combines TRBV7-2 with TRBJ2-1; the DNA was not used to check the table's D call, TRBD1. The germline CDR1 and CDR2 sequences are SGHTA and FQGNSA. The CDR3 extends over 16 residues, inclusive of both ends. This chain's CDR3 is CASSRWRGGRDNEQVL.

This clonotype showed up many times. The rearrangement links TRBV7-8 to TRBJ2-1, with D unresolved. Germline loops: CDR1 SGHVS, CDR2 FQNEAQ. V was shortened by 1 base and J by 3 bases, with 13 bases between the two germline ends. CDR3 size: 16 residues. The CDR3 sequence: CASSLGIRLDYNEQFF. In nucleotides, the CDR3 is TGTGCCAGCAGCTTAGGTATTCGGTTGGACTACAATGAGCAGTTCTTC.

This clonotype was seen at least ten times. The chain is built from TRBV7-6 and TRBJ2-1; 9 bases align to TRBD2. Germline trimming cut 0 bases from V and 6 bases from J; bases unmatched to any gene: 3. CDR3 length: 15 amino acids. Germline CDR1 SGHVS, CDR2 FNYEAQ. CDR3 in DNA: TGTGCCAGCAGCTTAGCGCGGGAGGGCCGCAATGAGCAGTTCTTC. Residues: CASSLAREGRNEQFF.

The gene calls are TRBV20-1 and TRBJ2-7, with 8 positions matching TRBD2. CDR1 and CDR2 (germline): DFQATT, SNEGSKA (reference sequence). The trim removed 6 bases at V and 2 bases at J, leaving 12 bases unmatched. CDR3 length: 15 amino acids. The CDR3: CSANPGSGGTYEQYF. The CDR3 coding sequence is TGCAGTGCGAACCCTGGGAGCGGGGGAACCTACGAGCAGTACTTC.

The table lists this clonotype with many counts. This chain joins TRBV19 and TRBJ2-3; D call uncertain. The CDR3 contains 14 residues. V gave up 1 base and J gave up 3 bases, with 8 bases separating them. From germline, CDR1 is LNHDA and CDR2 SQIVND (reference sequence). The CDR3 loop reads CASSIGYSTDTQYF. The CDR3 DNA reads as TGTGCCAGTAGTATAGGATATTCAACAGATACGCAGTATTTT.

This clonotype was picked up many times. The genes are TRBV6-1 and TRBJ2-2, with D unclear. Trimming left V 8 bases short and J 4 bases short, with 11 bases between. Germline lookup yields CDR1 MNHNS and CDR2 SASEGT. This CDR3 has 13 amino acids. DNA for the CDR3: TGTGCCAGCGCCCCGACGGGCACCGGGGAGCTGTTTTTT. It codes for CASAPTGTGELFF.

This clonotype appeared a few times. The V call is TRBV4-1, the J call TRBJ2-1, with D perhaps TRBD1 (7 bases). The V and J ends lost 5 bases and 0 bases respectively, with 17 bases between them. Germline CDR1 and CDR2: MGHRA and YSYEKL. This CDR3 has 17 residues. The CDR3 DNA reads as TGCGCCAGCAGCGAAGGCGGAGGGGGCAGCTCCTACAATGAGCAGTTCTTC. Amino acids: CASSEGGGGSSYNEQFF.

This clonotype was found many times. This chain connects TRBV6-2 or TRBV6-3 to TRBJ2-3; D is uncertain. The V end lost 2 bases, the J end lost 8 bases, and 14 bases lay between the germline ends. The CDR3 is made up of 14 amino acids. CDR1 is MNHEY, CDR2 SVGEGT, per germline. The CDR3 coding sequence is TGTGCCAGCAGTTACCTCGACGGACGTGGTACGCAGTATTTT. This encodes CASSYLDGRGTQYF.

This clonotype was seen more than once but under ten times. The chain recombines TRBV19 with TRBJ1-1; 7 bases align to TRBD1. The CDR3 covers 13 residues. From germline, CDR1 is LNHDA and CDR2 SQIVND (reference sequence). V gave up 7 bases and J gave up 4 bases; unmatched junction bases: 6. CDR3 loop: CASTRQGFTEAFF. CDR3 DNA: TGTGCCAGTACAAGACAGGGATTCACTGAAGCTTTCTTT.